What follows are 30 T cell receptor beta chains derived from one specimen sequenced in a study of CD8+ T cells in alopecia areata. Treatment reported: oral pan-JAK inhibitor, 5-10 mg twice daily. It was cDNA, reverse transcribed from extracted RNA, that served as the sequencing template. Sequencing was performed with immunoSEQ multiplex PCR; in TCRdb, only in-frame clones are kept and a portion is missing. The repertoire holds some 99,000 clones, roughly two thirds seen once, with roughly 16% in the top ten. The material sequenced was CD8+ T cells sorted from blood, taken at week 4, from a patient treated with tofacitinib. These TCRs come from a human donor with alopecia areata.

Comment on this clone: This sample also contains other DNA sequences that code for the same CDR3. CDR3 in DNA: TGCGCCAGCAGCTTGGGGGGGAACACTGAAGCTTTCTTT. This gives the protein CASSLGGNTEAFF. The chain carries TRBV5-1 and TRBJ1-1, with D unresolved. With 0 bases removed from V and 1 base from J, the gap between germline ends came to 4 bases. In germline, CDR1 is SGHRS, CDR2 YFSETQ. The CDR3 totals 13 residues.

This clone was detected only once. CDR3 sequence (DNA): TGCGCCAGCAAGGCCGACTTCGGGTTAGGTGTGTACTACGAGCAGTACTTC. This encodes CASKADFGLGVYYEQYF. The chain is built from TRBV5-1 and TRBJ2-7; D remains unclear. The germline CDR1 and CDR2 sequences are SGHRS and YFSETQ. Between the trimmed V and J ends, which lost 6 bases and 3 bases, there was a span of 25 bases. CDR3 size: 17 residues.

This clone was seen just once. This chain links TRBV5-1 with TRBJ2-7; perhaps TRBD2 as D (7 bases). V was cut by 4 bases and J by 0 bases, with 14 bases left in between. Germline V gene lookup returns CDR1 SGHRS and CDR2 YFSETQ. This CDR3 is 15 amino acids long. CDR3 protein: CASSRGGGSSYEQYF. CDR3 DNA: TGCGCCAGCAGCAGGGGAGGGGGTTCCTCCTACGAGCAGTACTTC.

A few counts support this clone. This sequence is one base from a far larger clone and is likely a read error. Other nucleotide sequences from this sample produce the same CDR3. The chain employs TRBV7-9 and TRBJ2-3; possibly TRBD2 for D (6 bases). Germline-derived CDR1 and CDR2 are SEHNR and FQNEAQ (reference sequence). This CDR3 is 16 amino acids long. V was clipped by 5 bases and J by 1 base, with 16 bases between them. CDR3 nucleotide sequence: TGTGCCAGCAGCCAAGATCTCCAGCGGGGCACAGATACGCAGTATTTT. It yields the protein CASSQDLQRGTDTQYF.

This chain links TRBV5-6 with TRBJ1-1, with D uncertain. The CDR3 runs 15 residues. The germline V gene encodes CDR1 SGHDT and CDR2 YYEEEE. V was pared by 1 base and J by 4 bases, with 14 bases between. DNA for the CDR3: TGTGCCAGCAGCTTGCTAGTTGGTGGGAGCACTGAAGCTTTCTTT. Protein product: CASSLLVGGSTEAFF.

This chain connects TRBV7-2 to TRBJ2-7, with 8 nucleotides matching TRBD2. The CDR3 has 14 residues. Germline CDR1 and CDR2: SGHTA and FQGNSA. V was clipped by 6 bases and J by 5 bases; unmatched bases: 9. As DNA, the CDR3 is TGTGCCAGCAGTATGGGACTAGTAGGTCACGAGCAGTACTTC. It yields the protein CASSMGLVGHEQYF. Based on the CDR3 plus reference TRBV7-2 and TRBJ2-7, the full variable domain is GAGVSQSPSNKVTEKGKDVELRCDPISGHTALYWYRQSLGQGLEFLIYFQGNSAPDKSGLPSDRFSAERTGGSVSTLTIQRTQQEDSAVYLCASSMGLVGHEQYFGPGTRLTVT.

This clone has only a few counts. The rearrangement uses TRBV29-1 and TRBJ2-1, with TRBD2 matching 12 bases. Germline V gene lookup returns CDR1 SQVTM and CDR2 ANQGSEA. CDR3 length equals 20 residues. J lost 0 bases, V lost 2 bases, and 14 bases had no gene match. The DNA of the CDR3 is TGCAGCGTTGAATTGGTCTTGGGACTAGCGGGTCCGAGCTCCTACAATGAGCAGTTCTTC. It translates to CSVELVLGLAGPSSYNEQFF.

The genes are TRBV11-2 and TRBJ2-1, with no clear D. This CDR3 region has 15 residues. Trimming took 1 base from V and 3 from J, leaving 10 bases between them. Germline lookup yields CDR1 SGHAT and CDR2 FQNNGV. The CDR3 here is CASSLGHLDYNEQFF. CDR3 nucleotides: TGTGCCAGCAGCTTAGGGCACCTAGACTACAATGAGCAGTTCTTC.

This clone came up a few times. The genes are TRBV29-1 and TRBJ1-2; D perhaps matches TRBD1 (5 bases). The germline V and J ends were trimmed by 7 bases and 1 base, with 19 bases remaining between them. This CDR3 has 15 residues. CDR1 and CDR2 from the germline V gene are SQVTM and ANQGSEA. As DNA, the CDR3 is TGCAGCGCGGCCACCCCGGGACTGCTTAACTATGGCTACACCTTC. It yields the protein CSAATPGLLNYGYTF.

The sample holds a few counts of this clone. The V call is TRBV6-5, the J call TRBJ1-1, with D tentatively TRBD1 (5 bases). This CDR3 is built from 14 residues. Germline V gene lookup returns CDR1 MNHEY and CDR2 SVGAGI. The ends were cut back, 2 bases at V and 1 base at J, with 8 bases in the middle. The DNA of the CDR3 is TGTGCCAGCAGTTACGTCACAGGGAACACTGAAGCTTTCTTT. Its translation: CASSYVTGNTEAFF.

About this clone: Other DNA sequences in this specimen translate into the identical CDR3. The chain employs TRBV27 and TRBJ2-3; unclear D gene. Germline V gene sequence: CDR1 MNHEY, CDR2 SMNVEV (reference sequence). The CDR3 totals 12 residues. V shed 5 bases and J shed 5 bases, with 8 bases lying between them. The CDR3 coding sequence is TGTGCCAGCAGTCTCCCCGGAGATACGCAGTATTTT. Its protein product is CASSLPGDTQYF.

CDR3 loop: CSVEGVPGHHEQYF. For the CDR3, the DNA is TGCAGCGTTGAGGGAGTTCCGGGGCACCACGAGCAGTACTTC. The V gene is TRBV29-1, the J gene TRBJ2-7, with D possibly called TRBD1 or TRBD2 (5 bases each). The CDR3 has 14 residues. The germline CDR1 and CDR2 sequences are SQVTM and ANQGSEA. V lost 3 bases and J lost 5, with 17 bases in between.

This clone has more than one count but fewer than ten. The CDR3 coding sequence is TGTGCCAGCAGCTTGGGGCTAGCGGGAAGGCAGCAGTTCTTC. Translated, it gives CASSLGLAGRQQFF. This rearrangement joins TRBV7-8 to TRBJ2-1; 9 nucleotides line up with TRBD2. This CDR3 is 14 amino acids long. V gave up 3 bases and J gave up 11 bases; unmatched junction bases: 8. Germline V gives CDR1 SGHVS, CDR2 FQNEAQ.

This clone was detected once. This chain joins TRBV6-5 and TRBJ2-5, with D perhaps matching TRBD1 (5 bases). In germline, CDR1 is MNHEY, CDR2 SVGAGI. The CDR3 extends over 15 amino acids. Trimming removed 2 bases at V and 5 bases at J, with 15 bases between. CDR3 in amino acids: CASSYTAGLGETQYF. In DNA, the CDR3 is TGTGCCAGCAGTTACACGGCAGGGCTTGGGGAGACCCAGTACTTC.

This chain joins TRBV19 and TRBJ2-3, with 7 bases aligning to TRBD2. With 0 bases clipped from V and 2 bases from J, the junction kept 5 bases outside the gene matches. This CDR3 is built from 16 residues. CDR1 is LNHDA, CDR2 SQIVND, per germline (reference sequence). CDR3 DNA: TGTGCCAGTAGTATAGACGTGCTAGCGGACACAGATACGCAGTATTTT. Residues: CASSIDVLADTDTQYF.

V gene TRBV23-1 combines with J gene TRBJ2-7; D remains ambiguous. TRBV23-1 is an ORF for which the function is uncertain. Trimming took 4 bases from V and 1 from J, leaving 11 bases between them. CDR3 length: 14 residues. The CDR3 reads CASSRERPSYEQYF. The CDR3 DNA reads TGCGCCAGCAGTCGCGAAAGGCCATCCTACGAGCAGTACTTC.

This clone was seen just once. This rearrangement joins TRBV28 to TRBJ2-7, with D unresolved. Germline lookup yields CDR1 MDHEN and CDR2 SYDVKM. CDR3 length equals 12 residues. V lost 3 bases, J lost 0 bases, and 3 bases lay in between. DNA of the CDR3: TGTGCCAGCAGTTTTACCTCCTACGAGCAGTACTTC. Its protein is CASSFTSYEQYF.

Comments on this clone: One end of the junction does not line up with germline, which may come from a read error. V is TRBV13 and J is TRBJ2-4, with 7 bases that match TRBD1. Germline V lookup: CDR1 PRHDT, CDR2 FYEKMQ (reference sequence). CDR3 length: 17 residues. DNA of the CDR3: TGTGCCAGCAGCCTAGGGGAGACAGGGATAAGGGAAAACATTCAGTACTTC. Its protein product is CASSLGETGIRENIQYF. The complete variable domain, with remaining parts taken from reference TRBV13 and TRBJ2-4, reads AAGVIQSPRHLIKEKRETATLKCYPIPRHDTVYWYQQGPGQDPQFLISFYEKMQSDKGSIPDRFSAQQFSDYHSELNMSSLELGDSALYFCASSLGETGIRENIQYFGAGTRLSVL.

J is TRBJ1-1 and V is TRBV12-5; D may be TRBD1 (6 bases). The CDR3 consists of 14 residues. Germline V gene data show CDR1 as LGHNT and CDR2 as FRNRAP. Trimming shortened V by 1 base and J by 4 bases, and 10 bases separated the two germline ends. The CDR3 loop reads CASGLGGGVTEAFF. The CDR3 nucleotides read TGTGCTAGTGGTTTGGGAGGGGGTGTCACTGAAGCTTTCTTT.

This rearrangement joins TRBV7-9 to TRBJ2-1, with D hard to call. This CDR3 is 12 amino acids long. The V gene lost 11 bases and the J gene lost 6 bases, with 14 bases spanning the gap. Germline lookup yields CDR1 SEHNR and CDR2 FQNEAQ (reference sequence). The CDR3 nucleotides are TGTGCCGCAGATGAGGCTTTCAATGAGCAGTTCTTC. Protein product: CAADEAFNEQFF.

By proportion, this clone is medium-sized. The V call is TRBV6-4, the J call TRBJ2-7; D is tentatively TRBD1 or TRBD2 (6 bases each). CDR1 MRHNA and CDR2 SNTAGT come from the germline V gene. This CDR3 is 14 amino acids long. With 6 bases removed from V and 5 bases from J, the gap between germline ends came to 17 bases. The CDR3 sequence is CASSLKGGSDEQYF. The CDR3 nucleotides are TGTGCCAGCAGCCTTAAGGGGGGCTCGGACGAGCAGTACTTC.

The gene calls are TRBV7-6 and TRBJ2-1; D call uncertain. V was shortened by 1 base and J by 3 bases, with 10 bases between the two germline ends. Germline CDR1 and CDR2: SGHVS and FNYEAQ. This CDR3 is 15 amino acids long. CDR3 nucleotides: TGTGCCAGCAGCTTAGACCTGAGTCTCTACAATGAGCAGTTCTTC. It codes for CASSLDLSLYNEQFF. The full variable domain, its missing parts supplied by reference TRBV7-6 and TRBJ2-1, is GAGVSQSPRYKVTKRGQDVALRCDPISGHVSLYWYRQALGQGPEFLTYFNYEAQQDKSGLPNDRFSAERPEGSISTLTIQRTEQRDSAMYRCASSLDLSLYNEQFFGPGTRLTVL.

V and J are TRBV2 and TRBJ2-1; tentatively, D is TRBD1 or TRBD2 (5 bases each). The CDR3 runs to 15 residues. Germline V lookup: CDR1 SNHLY, CDR2 FYNNEI. Trimming pared 11 bases from V and 0 bases from J, leaving 17 bases between. The CDR3 spells CADQLDTSSYNEQFF. The CDR3 nucleotides are TGTGCCGACCAGCTGGACACTAGCTCCTACAATGAGCAGTTCTTC.

This clone was observed once. This sequence joins TRBV4-1 and TRBJ2-1, with 12 bases lining up with TRBD2. The trim removed 1 base at V and 5 bases at J, leaving 12 bases unmatched. CDR1 and CDR2 from the germline V gene are MGHRA and YSYEKL. The CDR3 contains 19 residues. The CDR3 DNA sequence: TGCGCCAGCAGCCAAGCGCCTAGCGGGAGGGCCTTTGGAGACAATGAGCAGTTCTTC. Its translation: CASSQAPSGRAFGDNEQFF.

The table lists this clone with a few counts. J is TRBJ2-5 and V is TRBV29-1; 9 bases align to TRBD2. CDR3 length: 16 amino acids. Trimming cost V 4 bases and J 1 base; bases outside gene matches: 10. Germline lookup yields CDR1 SQVTM and CDR2 ANQGSEA. CDR3: CSVGPPLAGSQETQYF. The CDR3 DNA reads as TGCAGCGTTGGCCCCCCCCTAGCGGGGAGCCAAGAGACCCAGTACTTC.

This chain connects TRBV7-9 to TRBJ2-7; 9 bases align to TRBD1. There are 14 residues in the CDR3. V shed 5 bases, J shed 2 bases, and the junction held 4 bases outside the gene matches. In germline, CDR1 is SEHNR, CDR2 FQNEAQ (reference sequence). Written as DNA, the CDR3 is TGTGCCAGCAGCCAAGGGACAGGGACCTACGAGCAGTACTTC. Residues: CASSQGTGTYEQYF.

V is TRBV10-3 and J is TRBJ2-1, with a weak D call TRBD1 (7 bases). Looked up from germline, CDR1 is ENHRY and CDR2 is SYGVKD. V lost 0 bases and J lost 7, with 13 bases in between. The CDR3 totals 15 residues. DNA of the CDR3: TGTGCCATCAGTGAGTCGGAGGGGGCTGAGAATGAGCAGTTCTTC. Translated: CAISESEGAENEQFF.

The chain couples TRBV28 to TRBJ2-3; tentatively, D is TRBD1 or TRBD2 (5 bases each). From germline, CDR1 is MDHEN and CDR2 SYDVKM. The germline V and J ends were trimmed by 5 bases and 0 bases, with 15 bases remaining between them. The CDR3 is made up of 16 amino acids. The CDR3 coding sequence is TGTGCCAGCAGTCCCCGGGGCTACACTAGCACAGATACGCAGTATTTT. Encoded protein: CASSPRGYTSTDTQYF.

The rearrangement joins TRBV27 to TRBJ2-1; D is unclear. Trimming removed 2 bases at V and 6 bases at J, with 5 bases between. Per germline, CDR1 MNHEY and CDR2 SMNVEV (reference sequence). The CDR3 totals 12 residues. CDR3 protein: CASSLNGNEQFF. DNA of the CDR3: TGTGCCAGCAGTTTAAATGGCAATGAGCAGTTCTTC.

This clone has a handful of counts. The chain is built from TRBV5-1 and TRBJ2-7; 8 bases match TRBD1. Germline V gene lookup returns CDR1 SGHRS and CDR2 YFSETQ. With 3 bases clipped from V and 5 bases from J, the junction kept 4 bases outside the gene matches. CDR3 length: 13 amino acids. Written as DNA, the CDR3 is TGCGCCAGCAGCTCGGACAGGGCCAACGAGCAGTACTTC. This gives the protein CASSSDRANEQYF. Variable domain in full (rest from reference TRBV5-1 and TRBJ2-7): KAGVTQTPRYLIKTRGQQVTLSCSPISGHRSVSWYQQTPGQGLQFLFEYFSETQRNKGNFPGRFSGRQFSNSRSEMNVSTLELGDSALYLCASSSDRANEQYFGPGTRLTVT.